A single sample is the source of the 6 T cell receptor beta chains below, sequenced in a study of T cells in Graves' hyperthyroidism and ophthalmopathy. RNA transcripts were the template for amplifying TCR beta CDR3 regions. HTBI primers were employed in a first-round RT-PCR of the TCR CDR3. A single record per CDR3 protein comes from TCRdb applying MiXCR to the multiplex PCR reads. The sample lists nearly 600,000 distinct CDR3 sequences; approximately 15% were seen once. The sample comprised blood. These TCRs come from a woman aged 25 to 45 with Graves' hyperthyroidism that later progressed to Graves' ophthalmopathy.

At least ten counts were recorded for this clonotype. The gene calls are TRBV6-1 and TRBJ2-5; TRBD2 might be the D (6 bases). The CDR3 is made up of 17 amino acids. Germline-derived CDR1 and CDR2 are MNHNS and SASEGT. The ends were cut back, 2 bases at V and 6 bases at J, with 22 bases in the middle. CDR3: CASSESWMGSGVKTQYF. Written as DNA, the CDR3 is TGTGCCAGCAGTGAATCTTGGATGGGTAGCGGCGTGAAGACCCAGTACTTC.

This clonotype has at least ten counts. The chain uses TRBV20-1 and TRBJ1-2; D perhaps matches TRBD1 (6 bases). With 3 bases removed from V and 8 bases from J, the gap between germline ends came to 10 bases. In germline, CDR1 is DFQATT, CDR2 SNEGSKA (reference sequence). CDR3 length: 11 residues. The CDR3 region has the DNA TGCAGTGCTAGCTGGGGACAAGGCTACACCTTC. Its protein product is CSASWGQGYTF.

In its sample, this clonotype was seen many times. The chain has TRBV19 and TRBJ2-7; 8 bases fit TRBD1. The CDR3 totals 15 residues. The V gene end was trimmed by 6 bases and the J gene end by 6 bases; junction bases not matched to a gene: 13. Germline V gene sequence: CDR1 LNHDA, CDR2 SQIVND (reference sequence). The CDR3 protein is CASSQPDRVVSEQYF. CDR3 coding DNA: TGTGCCAGTAGCCAACCGGACAGGGTAGTAAGCGAGCAGTACTTC.

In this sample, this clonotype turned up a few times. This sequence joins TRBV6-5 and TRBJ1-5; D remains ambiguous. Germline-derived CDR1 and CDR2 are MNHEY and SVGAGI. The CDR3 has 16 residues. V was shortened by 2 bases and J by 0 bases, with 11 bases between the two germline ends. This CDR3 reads CASSYPGTDSNQPQHF. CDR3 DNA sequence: TGTGCCAGCAGTTACCCGGGTACGGATAGCAATCAGCCCCAGCATTTT.

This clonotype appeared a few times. The CDR3 reads CASSYGSGSRTFF. CDR3 coding DNA: TGTGCCAGCAGTTACGGTAGCGGCTCCCGGACGTTCTTC. The chain combines TRBV6-2 or TRBV6-3 with TRBJ2-1, with D perhaps matching TRBD2 (6 bases). Germline CDR1 and CDR2: MNHEY and SVGEGT. Trimming stripped 2 bases from V and 15 bases from J, with 17 bases between. This CDR3 region has 13 residues.

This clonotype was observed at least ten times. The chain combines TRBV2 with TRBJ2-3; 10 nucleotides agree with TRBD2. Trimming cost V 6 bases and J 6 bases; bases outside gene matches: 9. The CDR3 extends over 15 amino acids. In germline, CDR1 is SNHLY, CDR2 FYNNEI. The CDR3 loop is CASRPAGSGRDTQYF. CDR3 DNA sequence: TGTGCCAGCAGGCCGGCCGGTAGCGGGAGGGATACGCAGTATTTT. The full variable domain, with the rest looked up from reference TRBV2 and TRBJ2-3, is EPEVTQTPSHQVTQMGQEVILRCVPISNHLYFYWYRQILGQKVEFLVSFYNNEISEKSEIFDDQFSVERPDGSNFTLKIRSTKLEDSAMYFCASRPAGSGRDTQYFGPGTRLTVL.